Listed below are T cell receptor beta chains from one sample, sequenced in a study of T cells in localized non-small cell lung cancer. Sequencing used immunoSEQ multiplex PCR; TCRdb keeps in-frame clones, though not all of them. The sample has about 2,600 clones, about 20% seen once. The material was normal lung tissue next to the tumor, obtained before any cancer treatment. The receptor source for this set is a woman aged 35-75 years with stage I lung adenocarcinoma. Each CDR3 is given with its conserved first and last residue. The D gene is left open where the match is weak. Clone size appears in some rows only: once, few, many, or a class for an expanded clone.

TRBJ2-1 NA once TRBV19 TGTGCCAGTCACTCCCGGGACTGGGGGTTGCATGAGCAGTTCTTC CASHSRDWGLHEQFF
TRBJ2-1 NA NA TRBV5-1 TGCGCCAGCAGCTTGGACATGACAGTAAGTGAGCAGTTCTTC CASSLDMTVSEQFF
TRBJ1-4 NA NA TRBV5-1 TGCGCCAGCACCCCGGCGGGAACTAATGAAAAACTGTTTTTT CASTPAGTNEKLFF
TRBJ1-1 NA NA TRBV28 TGTGCCAGCAGTTTCCCACATCCGAACACTGAAGCTTTCTTT CASSFPHPNTEAFF
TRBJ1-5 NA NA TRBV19 TGTGCCAGTAGTATAGACGCCGGAATATTGCGCCAGCATTTT CASSIDAGILRQHF
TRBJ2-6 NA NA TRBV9 TGTGCCAGCAGCGTAGTAACGGGGGCCAACGTCCTGACTTTC CASSVVTGANVLTF
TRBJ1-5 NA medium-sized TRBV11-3 TGTGCCAGCAGCCCACGGAACACGGGGCAGCCCCAGCATTTT CASSPRNTGQPQHF
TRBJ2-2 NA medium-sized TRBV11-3 TGTGCCAGCAGCCCACCCTTCGGAAGGGAGAAGAGCACCGGGGAGCTGTTTTTT CASSPPFGREKSTGELFF
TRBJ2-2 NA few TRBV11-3 TGTGCCAGCAGCTTAGGCTCAGGGTCCGGGGAGCTGTTTTTT CASSLGSGSGELFF
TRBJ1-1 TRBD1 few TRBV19 TGTGCCAGTAGTATAACAGGGGGGATAACTGAAGCTTTCTTT CASSITGGITEAFF
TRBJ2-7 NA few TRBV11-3 TGTGCCAGCAGCTTAGTGTTGGGCAGGGGAGGGGCCGAGCAGTACTTC CASSLVLGRGGAEQYF
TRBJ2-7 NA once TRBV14 TGTGCCAGCAGCCATAGGGACTCCGGGAGATCCAGCTCCTACGAGCAGTACTTC CASSHRDSGRSSSYEQYF
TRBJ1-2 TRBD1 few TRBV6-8 TGTGCCAGCAGTTACAGGGGACAGGGAACCTATGGCTACACCTTC CASSYRGQGTYGYTF